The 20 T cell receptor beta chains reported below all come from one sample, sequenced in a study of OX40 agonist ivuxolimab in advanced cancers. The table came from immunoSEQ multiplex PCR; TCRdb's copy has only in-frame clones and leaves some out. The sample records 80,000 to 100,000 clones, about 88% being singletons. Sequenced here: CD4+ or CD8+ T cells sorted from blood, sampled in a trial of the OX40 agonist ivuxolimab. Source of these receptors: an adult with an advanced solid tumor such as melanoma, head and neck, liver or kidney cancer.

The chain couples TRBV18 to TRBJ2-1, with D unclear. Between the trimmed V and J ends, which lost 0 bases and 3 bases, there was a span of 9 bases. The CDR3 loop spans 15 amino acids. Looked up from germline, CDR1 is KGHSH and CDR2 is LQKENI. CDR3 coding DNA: TGTGCCAGCTCACCACCGAGGCAGGACTACAATGAGCAGTTCTTC. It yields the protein CASSPPRQDYNEQFF. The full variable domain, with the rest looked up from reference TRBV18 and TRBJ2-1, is NAGVMQNPRHLVRRRGQEARLRCSPMKGHSHVYWYRQLPEEGLKFMVYLQKENIIDESGMPKERFSAEFPKEGPSILRIQQVVRGDSAAYFCASSPPRQDYNEQFFGPGTRLTVL.

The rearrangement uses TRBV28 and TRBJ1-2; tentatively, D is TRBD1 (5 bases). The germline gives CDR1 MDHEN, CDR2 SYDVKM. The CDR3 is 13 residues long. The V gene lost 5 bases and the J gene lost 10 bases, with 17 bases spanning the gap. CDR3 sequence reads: CASSLTGGFAYTF. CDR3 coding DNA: TGTGCCAGCAGTCTCACGGGGGGTTTTGCCTACACCTTC.

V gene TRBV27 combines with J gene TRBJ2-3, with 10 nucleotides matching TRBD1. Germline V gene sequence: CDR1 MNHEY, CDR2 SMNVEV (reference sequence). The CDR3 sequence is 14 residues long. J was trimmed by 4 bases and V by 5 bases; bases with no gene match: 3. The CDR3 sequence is CASSRTGGPDTQYF. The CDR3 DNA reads TGTGCCAGCAGTCGGACAGGGGGTCCAGATACGCAGTATTTT.

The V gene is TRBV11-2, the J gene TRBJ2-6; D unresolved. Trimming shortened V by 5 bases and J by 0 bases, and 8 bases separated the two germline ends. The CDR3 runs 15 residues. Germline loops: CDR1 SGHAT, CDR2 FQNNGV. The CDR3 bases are TGTGCCAGCAGCCCTTGGCCCTCTGGGGCCAACGTCCTGACTTTC. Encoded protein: CASSPWPSGANVLTF.

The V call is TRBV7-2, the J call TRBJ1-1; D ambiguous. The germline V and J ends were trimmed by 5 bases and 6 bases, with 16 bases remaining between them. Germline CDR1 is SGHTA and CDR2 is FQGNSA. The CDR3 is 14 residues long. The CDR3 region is CASSPDGNNAEAFF. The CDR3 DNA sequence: TGTGCCAGCAGCCCAGATGGGAATAACGCTGAAGCTTTCTTT.

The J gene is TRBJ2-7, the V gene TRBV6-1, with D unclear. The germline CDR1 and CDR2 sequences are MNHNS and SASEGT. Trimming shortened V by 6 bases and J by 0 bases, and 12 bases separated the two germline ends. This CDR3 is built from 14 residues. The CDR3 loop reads CASRPFHSSYEQYF. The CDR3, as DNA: TGTGCCAGCAGGCCGTTTCATAGCTCCTACGAGCAGTACTTC.

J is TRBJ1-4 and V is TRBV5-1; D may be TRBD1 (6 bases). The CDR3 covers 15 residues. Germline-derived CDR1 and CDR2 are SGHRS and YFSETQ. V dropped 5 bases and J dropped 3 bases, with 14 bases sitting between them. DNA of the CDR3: TGCGCCAGCAGATCACAGGGTTTAGCTAATGAAAAACTGTTTTTT. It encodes CASRSQGLANEKLFF.

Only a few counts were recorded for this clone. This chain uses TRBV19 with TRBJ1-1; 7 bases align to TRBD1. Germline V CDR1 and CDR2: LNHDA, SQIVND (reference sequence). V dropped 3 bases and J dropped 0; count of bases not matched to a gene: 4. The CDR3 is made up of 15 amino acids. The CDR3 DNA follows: TGTGCCAGTAGTATGGACAGGCGGATGAACACTGAAGCTTTCTTT. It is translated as CASSMDRRMNTEAFF. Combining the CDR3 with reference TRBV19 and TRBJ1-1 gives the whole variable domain DGGITQSPKYLFRKEGQNVTLSCEQNLNHDAMYWYRQDPGQGLRLIYYSQIVNDFQKGDIAEGYSVSREKKESFPLTVTSAQKNPTAFYLCASSMDRRMNTEAFFGQGTRLTVV.

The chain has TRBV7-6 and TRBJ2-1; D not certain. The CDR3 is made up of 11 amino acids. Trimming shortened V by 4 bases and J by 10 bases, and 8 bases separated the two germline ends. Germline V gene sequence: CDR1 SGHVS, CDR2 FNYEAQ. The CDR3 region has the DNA TGTGCCAGCAGCTCCTTCCGGGAGCAGTTCTTC. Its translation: CASSSFREQFF.

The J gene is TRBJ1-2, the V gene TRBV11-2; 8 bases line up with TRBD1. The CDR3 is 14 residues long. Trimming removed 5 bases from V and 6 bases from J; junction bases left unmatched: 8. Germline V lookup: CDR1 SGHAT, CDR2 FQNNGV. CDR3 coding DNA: TGTGCCAGCAGCCGCACAGGGGGGATCGATGGCTACACCTTC. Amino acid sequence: CASSRTGGIDGYTF.

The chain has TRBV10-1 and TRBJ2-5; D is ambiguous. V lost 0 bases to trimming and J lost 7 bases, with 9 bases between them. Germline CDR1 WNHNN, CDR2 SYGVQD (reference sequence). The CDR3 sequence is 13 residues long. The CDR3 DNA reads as TGCGCCAGCAGTGAGTCGACTCGTGGGACCCAGTACTTC. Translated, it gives CASSESTRGTQYF.

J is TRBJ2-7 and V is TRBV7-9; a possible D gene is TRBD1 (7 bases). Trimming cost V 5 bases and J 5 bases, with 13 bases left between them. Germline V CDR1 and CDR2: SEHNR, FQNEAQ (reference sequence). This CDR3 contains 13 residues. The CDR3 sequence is CASSRGGGDEQYF. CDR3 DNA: TGTGCCAGCAGCCGAGGAGGGGGCGACGAGCAGTACTTC. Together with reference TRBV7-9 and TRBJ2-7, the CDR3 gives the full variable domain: DTGVSQNPRHKITKRGQNVTFRCDPISEHNRLYWYRQTLGQGPEFLTYFQNEAQLEKSRLLSDRFSAERPKGSFSTLEIQRTEQGDSAMYLCASSRGGGDEQYFGPGTRLTVT.

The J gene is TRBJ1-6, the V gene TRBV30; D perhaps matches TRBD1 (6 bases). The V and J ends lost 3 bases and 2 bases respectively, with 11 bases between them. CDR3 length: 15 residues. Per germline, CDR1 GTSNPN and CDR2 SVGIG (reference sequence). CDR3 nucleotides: TGTGCCTGGAGCCCAGGGGAGGCCTATAATTCACCCCTCCACTTT. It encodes CAWSPGEAYNSPLHF.

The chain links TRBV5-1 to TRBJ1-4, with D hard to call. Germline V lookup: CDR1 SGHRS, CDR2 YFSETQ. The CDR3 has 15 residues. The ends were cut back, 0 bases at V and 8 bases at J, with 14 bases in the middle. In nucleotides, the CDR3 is TGCGCCAGCAGCTTGGATGGCCCTGACCGGGAAAAACTGTTTTTT. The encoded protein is CASSLDGPDREKLFF.

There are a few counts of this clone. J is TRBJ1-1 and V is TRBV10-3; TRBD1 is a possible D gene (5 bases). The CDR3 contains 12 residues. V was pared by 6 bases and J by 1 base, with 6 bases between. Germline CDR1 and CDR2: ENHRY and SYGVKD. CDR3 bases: TGTGCCATCAGCGGACAGAACACTGAAGCTTTCTTT. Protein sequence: CAISGQNTEAFF.

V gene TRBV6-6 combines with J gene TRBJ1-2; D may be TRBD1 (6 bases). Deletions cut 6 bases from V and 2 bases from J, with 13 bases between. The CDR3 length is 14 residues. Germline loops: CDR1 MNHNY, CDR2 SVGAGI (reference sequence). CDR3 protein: CASRRQGLNYGYTF. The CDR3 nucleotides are TGTGCCAGCAGACGTCAGGGGTTAAACTATGGCTACACCTTC.

The CDR3 sequence is CASSELAGADTGELFF. The CDR3 DNA sequence: TGTGCCAGCAGTGAGCTAGCGGGAGCGGACACCGGGGAGCTGTTTTTT. This chain joins TRBV2 and TRBJ2-2, with 10 bases that match TRBD2. The length of the CDR3 is 16 residues. Germline-derived CDR1 and CDR2 are SNHLY and FYNNEI. Trimming removed 3 bases from V and 3 bases from J; junction bases left unmatched: 4.

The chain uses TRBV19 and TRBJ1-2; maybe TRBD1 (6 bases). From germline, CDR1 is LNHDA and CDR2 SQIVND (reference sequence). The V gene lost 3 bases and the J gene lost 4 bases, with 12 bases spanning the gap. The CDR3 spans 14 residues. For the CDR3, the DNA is TGTGCCAGTAGTATGGCTACAGGGTCCTATGGCTACACCTTC. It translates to CASSMATGSYGYTF.

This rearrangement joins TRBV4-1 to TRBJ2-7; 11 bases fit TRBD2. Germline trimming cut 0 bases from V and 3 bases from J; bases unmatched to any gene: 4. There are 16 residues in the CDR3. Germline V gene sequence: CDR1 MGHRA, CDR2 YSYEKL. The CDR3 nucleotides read TGCGCCAGCAGCCAAGATCGGACTAGCGGGTACTACGAGCAGTACTTC. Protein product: CASSQDRTSGYYEQYF.

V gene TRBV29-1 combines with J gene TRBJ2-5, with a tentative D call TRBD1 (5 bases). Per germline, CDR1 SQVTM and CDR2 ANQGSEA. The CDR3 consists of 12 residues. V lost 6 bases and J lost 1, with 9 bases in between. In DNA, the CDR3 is TGCAGCGTGAGACAGCTCCAAGAGACCCAGTACTTC. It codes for CSVRQLQETQYF.